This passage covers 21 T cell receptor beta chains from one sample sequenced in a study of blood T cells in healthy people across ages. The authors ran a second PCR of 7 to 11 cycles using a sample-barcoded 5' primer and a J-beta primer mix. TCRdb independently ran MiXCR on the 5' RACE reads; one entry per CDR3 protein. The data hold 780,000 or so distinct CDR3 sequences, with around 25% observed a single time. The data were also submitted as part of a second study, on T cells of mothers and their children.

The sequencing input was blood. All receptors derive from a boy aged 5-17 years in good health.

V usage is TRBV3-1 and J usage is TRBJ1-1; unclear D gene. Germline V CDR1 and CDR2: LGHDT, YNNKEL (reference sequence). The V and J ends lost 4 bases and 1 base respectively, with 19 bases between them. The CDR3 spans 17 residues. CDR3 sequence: CASSPRFGARTNTEAFF. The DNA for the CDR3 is TGTGCCAGCAGCCCTAGATTTGGCGCCAGGACGAACACTGAAGCTTTCTTT.

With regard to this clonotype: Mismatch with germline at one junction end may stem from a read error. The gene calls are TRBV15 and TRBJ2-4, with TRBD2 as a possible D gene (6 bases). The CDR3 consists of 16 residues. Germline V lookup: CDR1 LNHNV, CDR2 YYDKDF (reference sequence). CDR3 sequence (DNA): TGTGCCACCAGCAGAGATGATTGGGGAGGCAAAAACATTCCGTACTTC. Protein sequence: CATSRDDWGGKNIPYF.

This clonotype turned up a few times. In nucleotides, the CDR3 is TGCGCCAGCAAGGAGGGACTCGACTACAATGAGCAGTTCTTC. This sequence encodes CASKEGLDYNEQFF. The chain is built from TRBV4-1 and TRBJ2-1, with a weak D call TRBD2 (6 bases). The CDR3 totals 14 residues. From germline, CDR1 is MGHRA and CDR2 YSYEKL. Trimming cost V 7 bases and J 3 bases, with 13 bases left between them.

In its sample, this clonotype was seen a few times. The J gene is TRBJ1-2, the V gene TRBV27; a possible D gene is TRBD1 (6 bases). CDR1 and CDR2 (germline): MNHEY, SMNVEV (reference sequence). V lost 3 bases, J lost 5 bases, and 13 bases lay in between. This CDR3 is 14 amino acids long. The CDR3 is CASSFGSGDYGYTF. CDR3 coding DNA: TGTGCCAGCAGTTTCGGTTCAGGGGATTATGGCTACACCTTC.

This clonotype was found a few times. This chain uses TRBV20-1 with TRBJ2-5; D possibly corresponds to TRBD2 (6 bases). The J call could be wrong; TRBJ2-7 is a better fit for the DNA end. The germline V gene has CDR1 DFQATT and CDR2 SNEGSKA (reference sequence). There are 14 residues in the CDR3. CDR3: CSATGTLSTYEQYF. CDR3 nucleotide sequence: TGCAGTGCTACCGGGACTCTATCAACCTACGAGCAGTACTTC.

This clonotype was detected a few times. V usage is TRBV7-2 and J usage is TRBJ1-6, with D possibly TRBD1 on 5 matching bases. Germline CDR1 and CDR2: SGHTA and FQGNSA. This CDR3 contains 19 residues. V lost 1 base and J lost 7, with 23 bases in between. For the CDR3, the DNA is TGTGCCAGCAGCTTAGGGGTAGTCAGGCGGGGCCAGCTCAATTCACCCCTCCACTTT. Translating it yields CASSLGVVRRGQLNSPLHF.

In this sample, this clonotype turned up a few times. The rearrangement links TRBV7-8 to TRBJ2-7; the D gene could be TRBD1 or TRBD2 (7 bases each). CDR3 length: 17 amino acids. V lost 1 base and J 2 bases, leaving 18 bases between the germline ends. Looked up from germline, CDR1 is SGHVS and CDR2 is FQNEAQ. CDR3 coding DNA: TGTGCCAGCAGCTTAGTAGGGGGGGGAACAGGGGCCTACGAGCAGTACTTC. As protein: CASSLVGGGTGAYEQYF.

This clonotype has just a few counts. In DNA, the CDR3 is TGTGCCAGCAGCCCCCCGCCGGACAGAATTAACACTGAAGCTTTCTTT. The encoded protein is CASSPPPDRINTEAFF. The J gene is TRBJ1-1, the V gene TRBV9; perhaps TRBD1 as D (6 bases). Per the germline V gene, CDR1 is SGDLS and CDR2 is YYNGEE. The CDR3 runs 16 residues. Trimming took off 4 bases at V and 2 bases at J, with 18 bases between the two ends.

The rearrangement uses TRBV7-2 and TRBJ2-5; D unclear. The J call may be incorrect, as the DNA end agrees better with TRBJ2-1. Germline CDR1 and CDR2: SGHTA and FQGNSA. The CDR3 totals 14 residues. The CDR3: CASSPLLAVNEQFF. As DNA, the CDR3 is TGTGCCAGCAGCCCCCTATTGGCCGTCAATGAGCAGTTCTTC.

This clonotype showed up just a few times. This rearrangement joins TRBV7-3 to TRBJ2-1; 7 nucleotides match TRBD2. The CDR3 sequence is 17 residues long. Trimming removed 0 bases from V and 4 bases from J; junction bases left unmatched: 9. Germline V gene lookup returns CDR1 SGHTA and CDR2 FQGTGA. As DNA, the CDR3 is TGTGCCAGCAGCTTAACCGGGGGGTTAGCGGAGTACAATGAGCAGTTCTTC. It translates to CASSLTGGLAEYNEQFF.

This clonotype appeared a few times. CDR3 DNA: TGTGCCAGCAGGCGCAAATGGTACCCCTACGAGCAGTACTTC. Translation gives CASRRKWYPYEQYF. V is TRBV28 and J is TRBJ2-7; D remains ambiguous. This CDR3 has 14 amino acids. Trimming removed 6 bases from V and 2 bases from J, with 14 bases in between. Per the germline V gene, CDR1 is MDHEN and CDR2 is SYDVKM.

CDR3 in amino acids: CASSTQGSSNQPQHF. Written as DNA, the CDR3 is TGTGCCAGCAGTACCCAGGGGTCCAGCAATCAGCCCCAGCATTTT. The chain joins TRBV12-3 or TRBV12-4 to TRBJ1-5, with a tentative D call TRBD1 (6 bases). CDR3 length: 15 amino acids. V gave up 5 bases and J gave up 1 base, with 12 bases separating them.

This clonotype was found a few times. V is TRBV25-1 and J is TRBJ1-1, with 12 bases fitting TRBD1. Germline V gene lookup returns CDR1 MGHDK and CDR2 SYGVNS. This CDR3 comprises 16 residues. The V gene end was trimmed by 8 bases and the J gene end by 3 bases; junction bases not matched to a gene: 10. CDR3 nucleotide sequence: TGTGCCAGCGGCCTGGGACAGGGGGCGCGGGACACTGAAGCTTTCTTT. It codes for CASGLGQGARDTEAFF. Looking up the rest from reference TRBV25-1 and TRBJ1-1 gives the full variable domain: EADIYQTPRYLVIGTGKKITLECSQTMGHDKMYWYQQDPGMELHLIHYSYGVNSTEKGDLSSESTVSRIRTEHFPLTLESARPSHTSQYLCASGLGQGARDTEAFFGQGTRLTVV.

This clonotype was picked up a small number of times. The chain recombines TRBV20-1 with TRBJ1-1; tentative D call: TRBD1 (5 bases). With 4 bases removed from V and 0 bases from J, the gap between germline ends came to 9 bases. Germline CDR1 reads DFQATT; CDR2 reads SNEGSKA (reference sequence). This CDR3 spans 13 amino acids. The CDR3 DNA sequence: TGCAGTGCTATGTACAGGCTGAACACTGAAGCTTTCTTT. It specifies CSAMYRLNTEAFF.

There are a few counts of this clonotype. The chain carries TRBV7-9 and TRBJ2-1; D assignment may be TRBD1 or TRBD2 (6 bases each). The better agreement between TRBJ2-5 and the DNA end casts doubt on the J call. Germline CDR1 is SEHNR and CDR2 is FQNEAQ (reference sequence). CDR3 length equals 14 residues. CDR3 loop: CADRQGLASKTQYF. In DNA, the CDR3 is TGTGCAGACCGCCAGGGGCTAGCGTCGAAGACCCAGTACTTC.

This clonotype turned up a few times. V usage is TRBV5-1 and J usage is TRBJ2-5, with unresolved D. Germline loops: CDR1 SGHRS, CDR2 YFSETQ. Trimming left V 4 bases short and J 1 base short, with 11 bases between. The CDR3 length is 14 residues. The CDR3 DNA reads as TGCGCCAGCAGCCCGGAACAAGTCCAAGAGACCCAGTACTTC. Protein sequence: CASSPEQVQETQYF.

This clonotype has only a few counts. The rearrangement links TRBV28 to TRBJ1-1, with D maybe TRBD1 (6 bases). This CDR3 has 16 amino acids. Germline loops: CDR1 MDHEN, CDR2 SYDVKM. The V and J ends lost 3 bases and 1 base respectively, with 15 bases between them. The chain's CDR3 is CASSFPRGIGNTEAFF. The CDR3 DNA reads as TGTGCCAGCAGTTTCCCCAGGGGAATCGGGAACACTGAAGCTTTCTTT.

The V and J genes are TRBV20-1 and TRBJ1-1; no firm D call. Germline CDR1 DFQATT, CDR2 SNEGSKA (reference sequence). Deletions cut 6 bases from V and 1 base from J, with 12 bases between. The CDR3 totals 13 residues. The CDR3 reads CSAPRAGNTEAFF. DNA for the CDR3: TGCAGTGCCCCGAGGGCGGGGAACACTGAAGCTTTCTTT.

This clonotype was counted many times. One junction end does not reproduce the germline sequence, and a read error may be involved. CDR3 DNA: TGCGCCAGCAGGGACAGGGGTTCCTACGAGCAGTACTTC. The encoded protein is CASRDRGSYEQYF. The rearrangement joins TRBV27 to TRBJ2-7; TRBD1 matches at 10 bases. Germline V gene lookup returns CDR1 MNHEY and CDR2 SMNVEV (reference sequence). This CDR3 has 13 residues.

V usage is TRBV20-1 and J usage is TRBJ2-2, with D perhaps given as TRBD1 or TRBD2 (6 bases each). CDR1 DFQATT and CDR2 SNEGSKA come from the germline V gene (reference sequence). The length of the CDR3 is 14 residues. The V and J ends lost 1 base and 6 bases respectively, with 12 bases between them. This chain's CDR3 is CSARVTGASGELFF. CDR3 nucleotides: TGCAGTGCTAGAGTCACGGGGGCATCCGGGGAGCTGTTTTTT.

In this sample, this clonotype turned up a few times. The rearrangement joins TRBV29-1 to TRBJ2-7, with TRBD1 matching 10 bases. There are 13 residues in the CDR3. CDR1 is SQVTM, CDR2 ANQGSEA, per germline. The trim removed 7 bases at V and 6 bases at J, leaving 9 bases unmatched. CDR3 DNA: TGCAGCGGAGGCGGACAGGGGGTGTTCGAGCAGTACTTC. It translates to CSGGGQGVFEQYF.